These 31 T cell receptor beta chains originate from one sample sequenced in a study of blood T cells in healthy people across ages. Combining a sample-barcoded 5' primer with a J-beta primer mix, a second PCR ran for 7 to 11 cycles. A single record per CDR3 protein comes from TCRdb applying MiXCR to the 5' RACE reads. The repertoire consists of approximately 810,000 distinct CDR3 sequences, with less than 35% occurring once and the leading ten covering around 16%. The sample comprised blood. These receptors all stem from a woman of 80 years or more in good health.

Turning to this clonotype: Just one base apart from a much larger clone, this may be a read error. The chain employs TRBV6-2 or TRBV6-3 and TRBJ2-3; D unclear. The CDR3 runs to 14 residues. Germline V gene data show CDR1 as MNHEY and CDR2 as SVGEGT. CDR3 nucleotides: TGTGCCAGCAGTGACTCGGACAGCACAGATACGCAGTATTTT. This codes for CASSDSDSTDTQYF.

The V call is TRBV6-2 or TRBV6-3, the J call TRBJ2-7, with no clear D. The CDR3 spans 14 residues. Germline-derived CDR1 and CDR2 are MNHEY and SVGEGT. The ends were cut back, 3 bases at V and 2 bases at J, with 11 bases in the middle. CDR3 nucleotides: TGTGCCAGCAGTTATCCCCTAGTTACCTACGAGCAGTACTTC. Its protein product is CASSYPLVTYEQYF.

Regarding this clonotype: A much larger clone differs from this one at a single base, so this may be a read error. The chain combines TRBV7-9 with TRBJ2-1; no firm D call. Trimming left V 4 bases short and J 3 bases short, with 13 bases between. The germline V gene has CDR1 SEHNR and CDR2 FQNEAQ (reference sequence). This CDR3 spans 15 amino acids. The CDR3 loop is CASSSSMGCYNEQFF. CDR3 DNA sequence: TGTGCCAGCAGCTCCTCTATGGGGTGCTACAATGAGCAGTTCTTC.

As for this clonotype: A much larger clone is a single base away; this may be a read error. The J gene is TRBJ2-3, the V gene TRBV12-3 or TRBV12-4; possibly TRBD1 or TRBD2 for D (5 bases each). This CDR3 is 15 amino acids long. This chain's CDR3 is CASSEGRISTATQYF. CDR3 sequence (DNA): TGTGCCAGCAGCGAGGGACGGATTAGCACAGCTACGCAGTATTTT.

This clonotype was seen a few times. This chain joins TRBV3-1 and TRBJ1-5, with 7 positions matching TRBD1. Trimming removed 1 base from V and 3 bases from J; junction bases left unmatched: 6. The CDR3 totals 16 residues. Per germline, CDR1 LGHDT and CDR2 YNNKEL (reference sequence). CDR3 loop: CASSQGAGGYNQPQHF. In nucleotides, the CDR3 is TGTGCCAGCAGCCAAGGGGCAGGGGGATACAATCAGCCCCAGCATTTT.

This clonotype showed up many times. CDR3 loop: CASSYASTRYEQYF. The CDR3, as DNA: TGTGCCAGCAGTTATGCCTCAACAAGGTACGAGCAGTACTTC. This chain joins TRBV6-2 or TRBV6-3 and TRBJ2-7; D ambiguous. The CDR3 has 14 amino acids. With 3 bases removed from V and 4 bases from J, the gap between germline ends came to 13 bases. Per the germline V gene, CDR1 is MNHEY and CDR2 is SVGEGT.

Note on this clonotype: A read error is possible here, since a much larger clone lies one base away. The V and J genes are TRBV10-2 and TRBJ2-5; 8 bases match TRBD1. The better agreement between TRBJ2-7 and the DNA end casts doubt on the J call. From germline, CDR1 is WSHSY and CDR2 SAAADI. This CDR3 is 14 amino acids long. CDR3 sequence reads: CASSANRGEYEQYF. The CDR3 region has the DNA TGCGCCAGCAGTGCTAACAGGGGGGAGTACGAGCAGTACTTC.

Comment on this clonotype: The junction differs from germline at one of its ends, possibly a read error. The rearrangement links TRBV28 to TRBJ1-2, with unresolved D. CDR1 and CDR2 (germline): MDHEN, SYDVKM. The CDR3 sequence is 12 residues long. CDR3 region: CASSYRRYGHTF. The CDR3 nucleotides are TGTGCCAGCAGTTACAGACGCTATGGCCACACCTTC.

This clonotype has a handful of counts. The rearrangement uses TRBV20-1 and TRBJ2-3; D unresolved. V dropped 6 bases and J dropped 1 base, with 14 bases sitting between them. The germline V gene encodes CDR1 DFQATT and CDR2 SNEGSKA (reference sequence). This CDR3 is 14 amino acids long. The CDR3 DNA is TGCAGTGCCTGGCAAAATCGGGGCACAGATACGCAGTATTTT. As protein: CSAWQNRGTDTQYF.

Worth noting for this clonotype: The junction shows a germline mismatch at one end, possibly a read error. The genes are TRBV7-6 and TRBJ2-7; TRBD1 matches at 8 bases. TRBJ2-5 explains the end of the DNA better; the J call may be wrong. Germline CDR1 is SGHVS and CDR2 is FNYEAQ. The CDR3 has 16 residues. The CDR3 DNA sequence: TGTGCTAGCAGCCCCTCGACAGGGGCAAGTCGAGAGACCCAGTACTTC. It yields the protein CASSPSTGASRETQYF.

This clonotype was seen at least ten times. The rearrangement links TRBV7-8 to TRBJ1-2; 10 nucleotides line up with TRBD1. V was clipped by 4 bases and J by 9 bases; unmatched bases: 8. The CDR3 spans 14 residues. Germline V gene data show CDR1 as SGHVS and CDR2 as FQNEAQ. CDR3 residues: CASSSGTGADRYTF. CDR3 bases: TGTGCCAGCAGCTCGGGGACAGGGGCAGATCGCTACACCTTC.

J is TRBJ1-1 and V is TRBV27, with D maybe TRBD1 (6 bases). The germline gives CDR1 MNHEY, CDR2 SMNVEV (reference sequence). This CDR3 spans 15 amino acids. The V end was cut by 4 bases, the J end by 2 bases, with 14 bases between. The DNA of the CDR3 is TGTGCCAGCAGTTCACAGGGACTACTAAACACTGAAGCTTTCTTT. Its translation: CASSSQGLLNTEAFF.

In its sample, this clonotype was seen many times. V usage is TRBV20-1 and J usage is TRBJ2-1, with 9 nucleotides matching TRBD2. J lost 2 bases, V lost 4 bases, and 3 bases had no gene match. CDR1 is DFQATT and CDR2 is SNEGSKA in the germline V gene (reference sequence). The CDR3 has 14 residues. DNA for the CDR3: TGCAGTGCTAAGAGCGGGGGGCCCTACAATGAGCAGTTCTTC. This gives the protein CSAKSGGPYNEQFF.

This clonotype has only a few counts. The chain combines TRBV30 with TRBJ2-3; TRBD1 might be the D (5 bases). Trimming removed 3 bases from V and 0 bases from J, with 10 bases in between. This CDR3 region has 14 residues. Germline-derived CDR1 and CDR2 are GTSNPN and SVGIG (reference sequence). CDR3 coding DNA: TGTGCCTGGAGAAGACAGTTTAGCACAGATACGCAGTATTTT. Its protein is CAWRRQFSTDTQYF. Complete variable domain (other parts from reference TRBV30 and TRBJ2-3): SQTIHQWPATLVQPVGSPLSLECTVEGTSNPNLYWYRQAAGRGLQLLFYSVGIGQISSEVPQNLSASRPQDRQFILSSKKLLLSDSGFYLCAWRRQFSTDTQYFGPGTRLTVL.

To note about this clonotype: A clone one base away is much larger, so this may be a read error. The gene calls are TRBV3-1 and TRBJ2-5; D call uncertain. Germline CDR1 reads LGHDT; CDR2 reads YNNKEL (reference sequence). The ends were cut back, 4 bases at V and 0 bases at J, with 24 bases in the middle. This CDR3 comprises 19 residues. This chain's CDR3 is CASSPAGPTSVGHQETQYF. The CDR3 DNA sequence: TGTGCCAGCAGCCCGGCAGGCCCGACTTCGGTGGGTCACCAAGAGACCCAGTACTTC.

The rearrangement uses TRBV7-9 and TRBJ1-1; 7 nucleotides line up with TRBD1. Trimming at V came to 1 base and at J to 7 bases, leaving 9 bases not matched to a gene. The CDR3 is 15 residues long. Germline V gives CDR1 SEHNR, CDR2 FQNEAQ (reference sequence). CDR3 in amino acids: CASSLGLQGVFEAFF. CDR3 sequence (DNA): TGTGCCAGCAGCTTAGGGCTCCAGGGGGTTTTTGAAGCTTTCTTT.

Comments on this clonotype: Its ends do not fully match the called genes, so a read error is possible. The rearrangement links TRBV24-1 to TRBJ2-3; D unclear. Germline CDR1 and CDR2: KGHDR and SFDVKD. CDR3 length equals 12 residues. The CDR3 protein is CASSDFKDTQYF. CDR3 DNA sequence: TGTGCCTCCAGTGATTTCAAGGATACGCAGTATTTT.

The rearrangement joins TRBV5-6 to TRBJ1-1, with D perhaps TRBD1 (6 bases). Germline V lookup: CDR1 SGHDT, CDR2 YYEEEE. V was clipped by 0 bases and J by 3 bases, with 21 bases between them. The CDR3 totals 18 residues. Here the CDR3 reads CASSLARGEGVGYTEAFF. CDR3 coding DNA: TGTGCCAGCAGCTTGGCAAGAGGGGAGGGGGTAGGGTACACTGAAGCTTTCTTT.

This clonotype was detected ten times or more. J is TRBJ1-2 and V is TRBV20-1; weak D call: TRBD1 (5 bases). Germline CDR1 reads DFQATT; CDR2 reads SNEGSKA (reference sequence). This CDR3 has 11 amino acids. V lost 3 bases, J lost 8 bases, and 10 bases lay in between. The CDR3 DNA reads TGCAGTGCTAGCAGGGTAGGGGGCTACACCTTC. It specifies CSASRVGGYTF.

Turning to this clonotype: Given a much more abundant clone one base away, this may be a read error. The rearrangement links TRBV6-2 or TRBV6-3 to TRBJ2-7; weak D call: TRBD1 (5 bases). CDR1 is MNHEY, CDR2 SVGEGT, per germline. The CDR3 contains 12 residues. Trimming removed 4 bases at V and 5 bases at J, with 9 bases between. The CDR3 is CASSFQGHEQYF. DNA of the CDR3: TGTGCCAGCAGTTTTCAGGGCCACGAGCAGTACTTC.

This clonotype was seen repeatedly, ten times or more. The chain uses TRBV18 and TRBJ1-4; D remains unclear. Germline V gene lookup returns CDR1 KGHSH and CDR2 LQKENI. This CDR3 region has 16 residues. V lost 6 bases to trimming and J lost 0 bases, with 14 bases between them. The CDR3 nucleotides read TGTGCCAGCTCTGGATCTATGAGGTCAACTAATGAAAAACTGTTTTTT. Protein: CASSGSMRSTNEKLFF.

This clonotype was observed many times. The chain couples TRBV29-1 to TRBJ1-6, with D hard to call. Trimming took off 3 bases at V and 0 bases at J, with 9 bases between the two ends. Germline CDR1 SQVTM, CDR2 ANQGSEA. CDR3 length: 15 residues. The DNA for the CDR3 is TGCAGCGTTGATGGGCAGAGCTCCTATAATTCACCCCTCCACTTT. It yields the protein CSVDGQSSYNSPLHF.

This clonotype was found many times. V and J are TRBV10-3 and TRBJ2-7; D assignment may be TRBD1 or TRBD2 (5 bases each). V lost 7 bases and J 5 bases, leaving 9 bases between the germline ends. The CDR3 is 11 amino acids. CDR1 and CDR2 from the germline V gene are ENHRY and SYGVKD. CDR3 region: CAITRGDEQYF. CDR3 nucleotides: TGTGCCATCACCCGGGGCGACGAGCAGTACTTC.

On this clonotype itself: This may stem from a read error, because a much larger clone lies one nucleotide away. The chain links TRBV7-2 to TRBJ1-2, with 9 bases that match TRBD1. Germline CDR1 SGHTA, CDR2 FQGNSA. The CDR3 contains 15 residues. Losses at the gene ends were 7 bases for V and 4 bases for J; bases not matched to a gene: 10. For the CDR3, the DNA is TGTGCCAGCAACTCCAGGACAGGGGTGATCTATGGCTACACCTTC. Translated: CASNSRTGVIYGYTF.

Ten or more counts support this clonotype. The junction shows a germline mismatch at one end, possibly a read error. The V gene is TRBV20-1, the J gene TRBJ2-3, with 7 nucleotides matching TRBD2. The CDR3 contains 13 residues. Germline V gene lookup returns CDR1 DFQATT and CDR2 SNEGSKA (reference sequence). CDR3 region: CSEPGGGTDTQYF. As DNA, the CDR3 is TGTAGTGAACCCGGGGGAGGGACAGATACGCAGTATTTT.

This clonotype was counted ten times or more. The rearrangement uses TRBV29-1 and TRBJ2-3; the match to TRBD2 covers 7 bases. This CDR3 is built from 15 residues. Trimming at V came to 5 bases and at J to 0 bases, leaving 8 bases not matched to a gene. Looked up from germline, CDR1 is SQVTM and CDR2 is ANQGSEA. The chain's CDR3 is CSVSSGAHSTDTQYF. The DNA for the CDR3 is TGCAGCGTTTCGAGCGGGGCCCATAGCACAGATACGCAGTATTTT.

On this clonotype: A much larger clone sits a single nucleotide away, making a read error possible. The chain couples TRBV7-2 to TRBJ1-2, with D hard to call. The CDR3 runs 12 residues. CDR1 is SGHTA, CDR2 FQGNSA, per germline. The CDR3: CVSSLQRGGYTF. CDR3 coding DNA: TGTGTCAGCAGCTTACAACGGGGAGGCTACACCTTC.

There are many counts of this clonotype. The chain combines TRBV15 with TRBJ1-5; D may be TRBD1 (5 bases). The CDR3 extends over 15 amino acids. The V gene lost 5 bases and the J gene lost 2 bases, with 13 bases spanning the gap. Germline-derived CDR1 and CDR2 are LNHNV and YYDKDF (reference sequence). The CDR3 coding sequence is TGTGCCACCAGCGTAAGGGGTCGTGGCAATCAGCCCCAGCATTTT. The encoded protein is CATSVRGRGNQPQHF.

On this clonotype: Compared with germline, one end of the junction differs, possibly owing to a read error. In DNA, the CDR3 is TGCGCCAACAGCTGGGGGGCTAGCGGGGACTACAATGGGCAGTTCTTC. This encodes CANSWGASGDYNGQFF. The J gene is TRBJ2-1, the V gene TRBV10-2; 9 bases align to TRBD2. CDR3 length: 16 residues. CDR1 and CDR2 (germline): WSHSY, SAAADI.

This clonotype was counted only a few times. This chain links TRBV7-9 with TRBJ1-1; D might be TRBD1 (5 bases). This CDR3 comprises 13 residues. The germline V gene encodes CDR1 SEHNR and CDR2 FQNEAQ (reference sequence). Trimming took 3 bases from V and 4 from J, leaving 9 bases between them. CDR3 nucleotide sequence: TGTGCCAGCAGCTTCTGGCAGGGCACTGAAGCTTTCTTT. This translates into CASSFWQGTEAFF.

This clonotype was seen many times. This chain links TRBV5-4 with TRBJ2-5; D is perhaps TRBD1 or TRBD2 (5 bases each). The germline V gene has CDR1 SGHNT and CDR2 YYREEE (reference sequence). The V end was cut by 3 bases, the J end by 1 base, with 13 bases between. The CDR3 is 15 amino acids. The CDR3 bases are TGTGCCAGCAGCTCCCCCGAGGGGCCCCAAGAGACCCAGTACTTC. Amino acids: CASSSPEGPQETQYF.